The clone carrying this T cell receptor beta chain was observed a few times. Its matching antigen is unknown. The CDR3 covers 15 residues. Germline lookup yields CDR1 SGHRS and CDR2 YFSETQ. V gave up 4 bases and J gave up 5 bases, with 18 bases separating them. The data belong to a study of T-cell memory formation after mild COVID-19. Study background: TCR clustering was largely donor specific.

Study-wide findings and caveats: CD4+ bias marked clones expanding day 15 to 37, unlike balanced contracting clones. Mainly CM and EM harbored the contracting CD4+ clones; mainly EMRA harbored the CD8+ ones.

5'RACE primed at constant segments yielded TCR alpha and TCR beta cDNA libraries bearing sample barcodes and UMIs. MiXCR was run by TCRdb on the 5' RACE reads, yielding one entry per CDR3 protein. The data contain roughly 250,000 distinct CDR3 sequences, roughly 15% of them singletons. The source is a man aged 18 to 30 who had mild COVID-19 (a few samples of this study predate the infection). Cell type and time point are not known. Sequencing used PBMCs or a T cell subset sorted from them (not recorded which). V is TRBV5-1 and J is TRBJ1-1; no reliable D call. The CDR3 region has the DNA TGCGCCAGCAGCCCACTTTGGGGTTGGGAGACTGAAGCTTTCTTT. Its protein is CASSPLWGWETEAFF. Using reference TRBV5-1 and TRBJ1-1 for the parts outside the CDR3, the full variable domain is KAGVTQTPRYLIKTRGQQVTLSCSPISGHRSVSWYQQTPGQGLQFLFEYFSETQRNKGNFPGRFSGRQFSNSRSEMNVSTLELGDSALYLCASSPLWGWETEAFFGQGTRLTVV.